This entry concerns a single T cell receptor (beta chain). Original processing notes: Cell counts per sample came from amplifying reference gene primers. Libraries were prepared by immunoSEQ multiplex PCR; TCRdb keeps only in-frame clonotypes and omits some of them. D and trimming were read from the DNA, whereas the V and J calls and clone size are those reported in that table. In the table there are about 170,000 clones, around nine tenths of which are singletons. The entry originates in a study of blood T cell repertoires in COVID-19. Overall study: Whether acute or convalescent, the COVID-19 samples came from the United States, Italy and Spain.

The TCR comes from a man aged 65 to 79 with acute or convalescent COVID-19. The source material was peripheral blood.

For the CDR3, the DNA is TGCGCCAGCAGCTCCCCGGACACCACAGATACGCAGTATTTT. As protein: CASSSPDTTDTQYF. The rearrangement links TRBV5-1 to TRBJ2-3, with a tentative D call TRBD1 (5 bases). The CDR3 runs 14 residues. Germline V gene data show CDR1 as SGHRS and CDR2 as YFSETQ. V shed 3 bases and J shed 2 bases, with 10 bases lying between them.